These T cell receptor beta chains were read from a single sample in a study of T cells after yellow fever vaccination. TCRdb analysed the 5' RACE reads with MiXCR anew, one entry per CDR3 protein. The repertoire includes 500,000 to 650,000 distinct CDR3 sequences, about 12% of them detected once, and 14% to 15% sits in the top ten. The sample was PBMCs, taken on the day of the yellow fever booster vaccination. All receptors come from a man aged 25 to 40 who received the YFV17D yellow fever vaccine. CDR3s include the opening cysteine and the closing phenylalanine or tryptophan. The order of the fields is V gene, J gene, CDR3 protein.

TRBV29-1	TRBJ2-2	CSVALTSGRASGELFF
TRBV20-1	TRBJ1-4	CSARGTQGRTNEKLFF
TRBV9	TRBJ1-6	CASSVGWTGASPLHF
TRBV5-1	TRBJ2-7	CASSLIHRDPREQYF
TRBV6-1	TRBJ1-5	CASSQWDSNQPQHF
TRBV12-3/TRBV12-4	TRBJ2-7	CASSSQLAGVRGEQYF
TRBV4-3	TRBJ1-1	CASSQEGKARRTEAFF
TRBV6-5	TRBJ1-2	CASSSYNYGYTF
TRBV7-2	TRBJ1-2	CASSSGTGIEGYTF
TRBV20-1	TRBJ2-1	CSARKTSGSLNEQFF
TRBV20-1	TRBJ2-3	CSARERSGREWYTQYF
TRBV7-2	TRBJ1-1	CASSTRQSTNTEAFF
TRBV6-2/TRBV6-3	TRBJ2-1	CASIFREGSRNEQFF
TRBV7-6	TRBJ2-3	CASSLGLAGFEGTQYF
TRBV30	TRBJ2-4	CAWSTSGTMQNIQYF
TRBV12-3/TRBV12-4	TRBJ1-5	CASSRQGAYSNQPQHF
TRBV28	TRBJ1-5	CASSLVEQPQHF
TRBV28	TRBJ2-6	CASSIGGSGANVLTF
TRBV10-1	TRBJ2-5	CASSEKTPPGETQYF
TRBV10-3	TRBJ2-5	CAISESGGLGTQYF
TRBV7-2	TRBJ1-4	CASTPGTVNEKLFF
TRBV27	TRBJ1-2	CASSRGQAPLYGYTF
TRBV5-1	TRBJ2-3	CASSPGWTSTDTQYF
TRBV7-2	TRBJ2-7	CASTKWGGAYEQYF
TRBV5-1	TRBJ1-1	CASSQGQGAEAFF
TRBV5-1	TRBJ2-1	CASSSGRGDEQFF
TRBV5-1	TRBJ2-2	CATQEGQGVTGELFF
TRBV20-1	TRBJ2-7	CSVQGQVYEQYF
TRBV27	TRBJ2-4	CASRRTSGKNIQYF
TRBV6-5	TRBJ1-4	CASSYTKPVEKLFF
TRBV7-2	TRBJ2-7	CASSLVPGTSGRTVEQYF
TRBV28	TRBJ2-1	CASKTGGVYNEQFF
TRBV18	TRBJ2-7	CASSPLPDSYEQYF
TRBV3-1	TRBJ2-6	CATSQILRGTGANVLTF
TRBV5-1	TRBJ2-3	CASSLALGSTDTQYF
TRBV5-1	TRBJ2-7	CASSLVGFSEQYF
TRBV29-1	TRBJ2-1	CSVEEGVDEQFF
TRBV19	TRBJ2-1	CASSLTSGSGAYNEQFF
TRBV7-2	TRBJ1-5	CASSSLGQGNQPQHF
TRBV12-3/TRBV12-4	TRBJ2-1	CASSSSGKKQFF
TRBV2	TRBJ1-2	CASSEGPDYGYTF
TRBV7-9	TRBJ2-7	CASSSRGPEQYF
TRBV6-1	TRBJ2-2	CASSEADQQLTTGELFF
TRBV5-6	TRBJ2-1	CASSDSDEQFF
TRBV7-9	TRBJ2-1	CASSLGAGEVDEQFF
TRBV7-2	TRBJ2-2	CASSLENAGNTGELFF
TRBV18	TRBJ2-3	CASSPQGKDTQYF
TRBV7-8	TRBJ1-2	CASSFSGLPVYGYTF
TRBV6-2/TRBV6-3	TRBJ2-1	CASSPNLGREGNEQFF
TRBV20-1	TRBJ2-7	CSARILAGSEYEQYF
TRBV12-3/TRBV12-4	TRBJ1-6	CASSLDSQGSNSPLHF
TRBV29-1	TRBJ2-7	CSAKTVVSYEQYF
TRBV7-2	TRBJ1-4	CASSPKGGAREKLFF
TRBV2	TRBJ2-1	CASSDRQGHNEQFF
TRBV5-1	TRBJ2-1	CASSGGARTSGRARNEQFF